Listed below are T cell receptor beta chains from one sample, sequenced in a study of T cells in localized non-small cell lung cancer. Produced via immunoSEQ multiplex PCR; TCRdb's table is partial and in-frame only. The sample consists of about 43,000 clones, roughly 90% of them appearing once. The material sequenced was PBMCs, taken before any cancer treatment. The receptors here all came from a woman between 35 and 70 years old with stage II lung adenocarcinoma. Both conserved end residues are part of each CDR3.

cdr3_aa	cdr3_length	j_call	v_call
CASSLGTYEQYF	12	TRBJ2-7	TRBV5-1
CASSQDGLDTQYF	13	TRBJ2-3	TRBV14
CASSSAGGGYGYTF	14	TRBJ1-2	TRBV7-2
CASSGISRDAGTEAFF	16	TRBJ1-1	TRBV28
CASTPDLSWGEQFF	14	TRBJ2-1	TRBV27
CASSLYQSVNTEAFF	15	TRBJ1-1	TRBV7-2
CASSYPGGRTEAFF	14	TRBJ1-1	TRBV4-1
CASSLPPNTEAFF	13	TRBJ1-1	TRBV11-2
CASSKDRSVDPEAFF	15	TRBJ1-1	TRBV5-6
CASSGFYEQYF	11	TRBJ2-7	TRBV6-1
CASSLEGIAFGEAFF	15	TRBJ1-1	TRBV6-6